The rows below give T cell receptor beta chains drawn from one sample of a study of T-cell memory formation after mild COVID-19. Each CDR3 protein is one row after TCRdb ran MiXCR on the 5' RACE reads. Of roughly 250,000 distinct CDR3 sequences listed, 15% to 20% were seen once; the top ten hold 3.5%. Source material: PBMCs or a T cell subset sorted from them (not recorded which). These receptors originate from a man between 18 and 35 years old who had mild COVID-19 (a few samples of this study predate the infection). Cell type and time point are not known. CDR3s include the opening cysteine and the closing phenylalanine or tryptophan. D genes are given only for firm matches. Size is omitted from some rows. Given values are once, few, many or a class for expanded clones.

v_gene	abundance	d_gene	j_gene	CDR3aa	CDR3nt
TRBV5-1	few	NA	TRBJ1-5	CASSWDIGQPQHF	TGCGCCAGCAGCTGGGATATAGGGCAGCCCCAGCATTTT
TRBV7-2	few	TRBD1	TRBJ2-7	CASSVRDSYEQYF	TGTGCCAGCAGCGTCCGGGACAGCTACGAGCAGTACTTC
TRBV28	NA	NA	TRBJ1-2	CASGARDMDYGYTF	TGTGCCAGCGGCGCCAGGGATATGGACTATGGCTACACCTTC
TRBV2	many	NA	TRBJ2-2	CASSLLGALPGELFF	TGTGCCAGCAGCTTGCTCGGGGCCCTGCCCGGGGAGCTGTTTTTT
TRBV24-1	few	NA	TRBJ2-2	CATQGLNTGELFF	TGTGCCACCCAGGGCCTGAACACCGGGGAGCTGTTTTTT
TRBV24-1	many	NA	TRBJ2-1	CATSGQGGRYEQFF	TGTGCCACCAGTGGGCAGGGGGGCCGGTATGAGCAGTTCTTC
TRBV9	few	NA	TRBJ1-4	CASSVGAVTNEKLFF	TGTGCCAGCAGCGTAGGGGCAGTGACTAATGAAAAACTGTTTTTT
TRBV5-1	few	NA	TRBJ1-1	CASSLAPGWTTEAFF	TGCGCCAGCAGCTTGGCCCCGGGGTGGACCACTGAAGCTTTCTTT
TRBV5-1	NA	NA	TRBJ2-5	CASSFFGTQETQYF	TGCGCCAGCAGCTTTTTCGGGACCCAAGAGACCCAGTACTTC
TRBV12-3/TRBV12-4	NA	NA	TRBJ1-2	CASSYRVLYGYTF	TGTGCCAGCAGCTACAGGGTCCTCTATGGCTACACCTTC
TRBV7-9	few	NA	TRBJ2-2	CASSFGPLNTGELFF	TGTGCCAGCAGCTTCGGACCGCTGAACACCGGGGAGCTGTTTTTT
TRBV20-1	few	NA	TRBJ2-5	CSARARDNRETQYF	TGCAGTGCTAGAGCGAGGGACAACCGGGAGACCCAGTACTTC
TRBV5-1	few	NA	TRBJ2-7	CASSLILPGGSHEQYF	TGCGCCAGCAGCTTGATATTACCGGGGGGCTCCCACGAGCAGTACTTC
TRBV7-9	NA	TRBD1	TRBJ1-2	CASSIQSGTGNGYTF	TGTGCCAGCAGCATCCAATCCGGGACAGGGAATGGCTACACCTTC
TRBV20-1	NA	NA	TRBJ1-3	CSARTPSGNTIYF	TGCAGTGCTAGGACCCCCTCTGGAAACACCATATATTTT
TRBV7-2	few	NA	TRBJ1-1	CASQLGAGVPNTEAFF	TGTGCCAGCCAATTGGGGGCTGGGGTCCCAAACACTGAAGCTTTCTTT
TRBV3-1	few	NA	TRBJ1-5	CASSQRGAQPQHF	TGTGCCAGCAGCCAACGGGGGGCACAGCCCCAGCATTTT
TRBV5-1	NA	TRBD2	TRBJ2-1	CASSFTGGPNEQFF	TGCGCCAGCAGCTTCACGGGGGGGCCAAATGAGCAGTTCTTC
TRBV6-5	NA	TRBD1	TRBJ1-1	CASSYADRGNTEAFF	TGTGCCAGCAGTTACGCGGACAGGGGGAACACTGAAGCTTTCTTT
TRBV4-3	few	TRBD1	TRBJ2-5	CASSPRQGETQYF	TGCGCCAGCAGCCCGAGACAGGGGGAGACCCAGTACTTC
TRBV7-2	NA	NA	TRBJ1-6	CASSYSPGALHF	TGTGCCAGCAGCTATTCCCCCGGGGCGCTCCACTTT
TRBV29-1	NA	NA	TRBJ2-7	CSVSGTSSYEQYF	TGCAGCGTATCCGGGACCTCCTCCTACGAGCAGTACTTC
TRBV20-1	NA	NA	TRBJ1-4	CSARTRRTNEKLFF	TGCAGTGCTCGGACCCGGCGCACTAATGAAAAACTGTTTTTT
TRBV18	NA	NA	TRBJ1-1	CASSGLQRSTEAFF	TGTGCCAGCTCAGGCCTTCAGAGGTCCACTGAAGCTTTCTTT
TRBV10-2	many	NA	TRBJ1-2	CASSEKTDYGYTF	TGCGCCAGCAGTGAGAAAACAGACTATGGCTACACCTTC
TRBV20-1	few	NA	TRBJ2-2	CSARDWGFGAGELFF	NA
TRBV29-1	few	NA	TRBJ1-2	CSVEDYGYTF	TGCAGCGTTGAAGACTATGGCTACACCTTC
TRBV5-8	many	NA	TRBJ2-3	CASSTGTFTDTQYF	TGTGCCAGCAGCACCGGGACTTTCACAGATACGCAGTATTTT
TRBV7-2	many	NA	TRBJ1-5	CASSLEVYSNQPQHF	TGTGCCAGCAGCTTGGAAGTTTATAGCAATCAGCCCCAGCATTTT